This entry concerns a single T cell receptor (beta chain). The germline CDR1 and CDR2 sequences are SGHDT and YYEEEE. The length of the CDR3 is 14 residues. V dropped 5 bases and J dropped 7 bases, with 15 bases sitting between them. The source of the sample is a study of blood T cell repertoires in COVID-19. Authors' processing steps: Estimates of nucleated cell counts were drawn from the amplification of reference gene primers. Data came from immunoSEQ multiplex PCR; TCRdb stores just in-frame clones and leaves some out. The V and J calls and the clone size are those of that table, but D and trimming were determined from the DNA. Of more than 140,000 clones in the sample, about 90% are singletons; the top ten hold 1.5% to 1.7%.

The chain is built from TRBV5-6 and TRBJ1-4; a possible D gene is TRBD1 (6 bases). The sequence came from a woman aged 55-70 years with acute or convalescent COVID-19. Sequencing was done on a sample of peripheral blood. The CDR3 bases are TGTGCCAGCAGTCGTCAGGGGTTTGGTGAAAAACTGTTTTTT. It specifies CASSRQGFGEKLFF. The full variable domain, completed using reference TRBV5-6 and TRBJ1-4, is DAGVTQSPTHLIKTRGQQVTLRCSPKSGHDTVSWYQQALGQGPQFIFQYYEEEERQRGNFPDRFSGHQFPNYSSELNVNALLLGDSALYLCASSRQGFGEKLFFGSGTQLSVL.